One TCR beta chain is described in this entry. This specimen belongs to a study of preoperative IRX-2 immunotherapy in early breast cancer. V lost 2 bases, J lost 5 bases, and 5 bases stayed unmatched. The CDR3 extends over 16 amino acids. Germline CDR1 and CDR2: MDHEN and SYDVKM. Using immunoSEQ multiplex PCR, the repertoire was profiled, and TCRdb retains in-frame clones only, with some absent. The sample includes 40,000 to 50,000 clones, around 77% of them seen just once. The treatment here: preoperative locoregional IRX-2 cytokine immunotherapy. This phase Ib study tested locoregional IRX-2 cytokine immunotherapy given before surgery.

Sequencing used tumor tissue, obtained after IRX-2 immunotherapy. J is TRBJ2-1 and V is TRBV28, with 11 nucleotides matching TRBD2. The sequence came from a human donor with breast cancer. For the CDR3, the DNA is TGTGCCAGCAGTTTACCAGGGACTAGCGGAGACAATGAGCAGTTCTTC. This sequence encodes CASSLPGTSGDNEQFF. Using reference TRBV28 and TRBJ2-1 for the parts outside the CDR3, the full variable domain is DVKVTQSSRYLVKRTGEKVFLECVQDMDHENMFWYRQDPGLGLRLIYFSYDVKMKEKGDIPEGYSVSREKKERFSLILESASTNQTSMYLCASSLPGTSGDNEQFFGPGTRLTVL.